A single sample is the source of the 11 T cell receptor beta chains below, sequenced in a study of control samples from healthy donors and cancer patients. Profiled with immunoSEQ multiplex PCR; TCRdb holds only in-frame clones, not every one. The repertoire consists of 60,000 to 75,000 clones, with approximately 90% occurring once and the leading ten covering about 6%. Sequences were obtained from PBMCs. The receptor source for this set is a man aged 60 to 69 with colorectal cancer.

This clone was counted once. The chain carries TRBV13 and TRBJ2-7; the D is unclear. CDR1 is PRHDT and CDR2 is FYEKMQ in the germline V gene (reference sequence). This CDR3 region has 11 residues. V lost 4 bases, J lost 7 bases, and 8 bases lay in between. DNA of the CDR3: TGTGCCAGCAGCTATTCGGAGGAGCAGTACTTC. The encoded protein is CASSYSEEQYF.

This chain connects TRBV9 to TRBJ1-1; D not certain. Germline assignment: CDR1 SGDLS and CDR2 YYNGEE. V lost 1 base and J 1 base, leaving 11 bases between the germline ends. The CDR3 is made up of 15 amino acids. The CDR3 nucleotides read TGTGCCAGCAGCGTAAGCGGGGTGGCGAACACTGAAGCTTTCTTT. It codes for CASSVSGVANTEAFF.

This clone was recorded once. CDR3: CASSTRGHANEQFF. The CDR3, as DNA: TGTGCCAGCAGCACCCGGGGCCACGCGAATGAGCAGTTCTTC. J is TRBJ2-1 and V is TRBV7-2, with D perhaps TRBD1 or TRBD2 (5 bases each). Between the trimmed V and J ends, which lost 5 bases and 7 bases, there was a span of 15 bases. CDR3 length equals 14 residues. Germline lookup yields CDR1 SGHTA and CDR2 FQGNSA.

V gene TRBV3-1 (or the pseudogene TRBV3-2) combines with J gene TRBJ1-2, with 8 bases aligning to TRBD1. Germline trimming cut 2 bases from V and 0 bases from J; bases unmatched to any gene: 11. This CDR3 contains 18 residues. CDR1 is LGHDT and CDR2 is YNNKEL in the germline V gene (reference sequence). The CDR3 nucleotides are TGTGCCAGCAGCCAATTGTCCAGGGGGCCGGAAACTAACTATGGCTACACCTTC. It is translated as CASSQLSRGPETNYGYTF.

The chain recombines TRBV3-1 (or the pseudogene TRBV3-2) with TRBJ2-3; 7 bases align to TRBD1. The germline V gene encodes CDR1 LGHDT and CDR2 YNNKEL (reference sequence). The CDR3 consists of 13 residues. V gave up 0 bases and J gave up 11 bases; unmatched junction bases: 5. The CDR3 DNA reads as TGTGCCAGCAGCCAAGATCGTCAGGGGGTGCAGTATTTT. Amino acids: CASSQDRQGVQYF.

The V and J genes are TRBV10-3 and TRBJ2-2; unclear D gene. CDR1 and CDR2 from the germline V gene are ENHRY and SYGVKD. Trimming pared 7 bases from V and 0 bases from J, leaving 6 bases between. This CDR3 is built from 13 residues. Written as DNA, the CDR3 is TGTGCCATCATGGGCTCGAACACCGGGGAGCTGTTTTTT. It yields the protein CAIMGSNTGELFF.

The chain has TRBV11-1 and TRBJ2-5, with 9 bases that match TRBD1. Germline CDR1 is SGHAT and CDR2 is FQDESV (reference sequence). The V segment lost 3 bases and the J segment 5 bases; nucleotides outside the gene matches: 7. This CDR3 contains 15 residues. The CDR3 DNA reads TGTGCCAGCAGCTTTACCGGGACAGGGATCGAGACCCAGTACTTC. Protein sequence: CASSFTGTGIETQYF.

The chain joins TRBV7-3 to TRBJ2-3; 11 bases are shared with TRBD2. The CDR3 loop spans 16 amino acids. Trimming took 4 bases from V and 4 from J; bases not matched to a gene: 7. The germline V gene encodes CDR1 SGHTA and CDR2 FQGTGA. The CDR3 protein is CASSSLGLAAADTQYF. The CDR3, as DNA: TGTGCCAGCAGCTCCTTGGGACTAGCGGCTGCAGATACGCAGTATTTT.

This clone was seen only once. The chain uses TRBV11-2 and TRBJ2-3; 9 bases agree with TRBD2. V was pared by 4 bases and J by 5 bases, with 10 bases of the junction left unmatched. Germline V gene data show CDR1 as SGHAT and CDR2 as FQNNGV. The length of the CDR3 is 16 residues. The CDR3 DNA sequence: TGTGCCAGCAGCTCCCAAAAGCGGGGGGCCGGAGATACGCAGTATTTT. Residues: CASSSQKRGAGDTQYF.

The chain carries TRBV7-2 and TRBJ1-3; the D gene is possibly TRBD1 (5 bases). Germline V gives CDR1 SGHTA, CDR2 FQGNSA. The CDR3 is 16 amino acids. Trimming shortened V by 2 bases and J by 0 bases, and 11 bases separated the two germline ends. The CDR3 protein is CASSLNTGFSGNTIYF. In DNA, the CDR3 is TGTGCCAGCAGCTTAAACACAGGATTCTCTGGAAACACCATATATTTT.

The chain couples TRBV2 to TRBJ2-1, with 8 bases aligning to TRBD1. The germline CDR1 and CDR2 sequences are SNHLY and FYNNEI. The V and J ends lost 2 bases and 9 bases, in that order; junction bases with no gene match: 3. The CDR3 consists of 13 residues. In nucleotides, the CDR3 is TGTGCCAGCAGTGAACAGGGGGCCGGTGAGCAGTTCTTC. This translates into CASSEQGAGEQFF.